The source of this TCR beta chain is a study of beta chain features in type 1 diabetes. The trim removed 4 bases at V and 4 bases at J, leaving 7 bases unmatched. CDR1 is LGHNA, CDR2 YSLEER, per germline. CDR3 length: 16 amino acids. The single heparinised draw taken from each donor contained about 120 mL of blood on average. Based on CD45RO/CCR7/CD25/CD127/CD95/CD27, CD4+ regulatory, stem cell-like memory, naive and central memory cells were sorted. Expressed TCRB transcripts got sequenced, as all isolated RNA was reverse transcribed. The repertoire was sequenced with immunoSEQ multiplex PCR; TCRdb's copy has only in-frame clones and lacks some. This repertoire shows about 620,000 clones, less than 20% found once; its top ten account for about 0.087%.

The TCR was taken from a man younger than 30 in good health. The sequenced sample was naive CD4+ T cells from blood. The V and J genes are TRBV4-3 and TRBJ2-1, with TRBD1 matching 10 bases. For the CDR3, the DNA is TGCGCCAGCAGCCGCTCGGGACAGGGGATTTACAATGAGCAGTTCTTC. Its translation: CASSRSGQGIYNEQFF.